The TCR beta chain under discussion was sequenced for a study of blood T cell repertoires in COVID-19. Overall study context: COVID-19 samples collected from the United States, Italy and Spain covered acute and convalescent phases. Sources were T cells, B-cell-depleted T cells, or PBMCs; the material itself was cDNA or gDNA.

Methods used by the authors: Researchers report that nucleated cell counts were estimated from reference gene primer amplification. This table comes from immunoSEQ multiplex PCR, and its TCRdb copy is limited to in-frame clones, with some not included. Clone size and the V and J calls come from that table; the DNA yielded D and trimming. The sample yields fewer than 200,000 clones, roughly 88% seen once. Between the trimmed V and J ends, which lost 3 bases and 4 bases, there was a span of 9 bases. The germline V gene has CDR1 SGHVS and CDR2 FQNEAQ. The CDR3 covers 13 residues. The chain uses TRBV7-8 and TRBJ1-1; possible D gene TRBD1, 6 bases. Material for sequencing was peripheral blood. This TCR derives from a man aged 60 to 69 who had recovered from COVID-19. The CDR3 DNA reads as TGTGCCAGCAGCTTGGGGGGGGCCACTGAAGCTTTCTTT. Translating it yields CASSLGGATEAFF.